This T cell receptor beta chain was observed in a study of blood T cell repertoires in COVID-19 (dated by TCRdb to about 2020). Turning to the overall study: Samples from collaborators originated in the United States, Italy and Spain and spanned both the acute and convalescent phases of COVID-19. The material from the prospective study consisted of cDNA or gDNA derived from T cells, B-cell-depleted T cells, or PBMCs. Deeply sampled blood TCRbeta repertoires from subjects exposed to, actively infected with, or recovered from COVID-19 were included in the dataset. The repertoires were released in a freely available public database meant as a resource for research on the immune response to SARS-CoV-2. The samples were drawn from two sources: the first 160 participants of the ongoing ImmuneRACE study, and fewer than 1,500 subjects contributed by 6 global collaborators. Nearly every sample came with metadata listing a de-identified subject ID, COVID-19 status, age in years and sex. Where HLA class I and class II types were available, the types were taken from metadata supplied by the sample provider, not from assay-based typing.

About this clone itself: What this receptor recognizes is not known. Base qualities are missing; no much larger clone stands one base away.

Overall study results and their limits: The quantity of clinical and demographic metadata differed by source and by participant and was supplied without curation.

V is trimmed back by 6 bases and J by 3 bases, and the junction contains 12 bases that no gene match accounts for. CDR1 and CDR2 (SNHLY, FYNNEI) derive from the germline V gene. The CDR3 goes from the cysteine to the phenylalanine over 17 residues. CDR3 DNA only is kept here, 51 bases in frame from base 1. The immunoSEQ Assay, a bias-controlled multiplex PCR, was used to amplify TCRbeta CDR3 regions from genomic DNA. In the authors' own workflow: Within the assay, amplification of reference gene primers was used to estimate how many nucleated cells each sample contained. To quantify the absolute abundance of each unique TCRbeta CDR3 rearrangement, sequence reads were collapsed and filtered. For each sample, productive Simpson clonality was calculated as the square root of Simpson's diversity index over productive rearrangements. This immuneACCESS table, as held by TCRdb, lists in-frame sequences with V and J called but not all clones. Of the missing ones, under half trace to an unresolved V gene in checked studies; the others have no known cause. The DNA gave D and trimming, while V, J and clone size come from that table. This sample holds some 380,000 clones; 81% were observed only once. The top ten constitute 0.85% to 1.2% of the sample.

Whole blood was collected in K2EDTA tubes by collaborating institutions according to the institutions' own protocols. For TCRbeta analysis, collaborators shipped samples in one of three forms: frozen whole blood, isolated PBMCs, or DNA extracted from either of those sample types. The chain is made from TRBV2 and TRBJ2-3; the central 10 bases match TRBD1. Material for sequencing was peripheral blood. This receptor was obtained from a human donor with acute or convalescent COVID-19. The donor label of this sample is uncertain. The DNA sequence is as follows: TGTGCCAGCAGGGGGGCGTCCAGGGGACAGGGGACAGATACGCAGTATTTT. It specifies CASRGASRGQGTDTQYF.